This T cell receptor (beta chain) was identified during a study of T-cell memory formation after mild COVID-19. Study as a whole: The study found TCR clusters largely donor specific. General study points: Day 15 to 85 contracting clones showed balanced CD4/CD8; day 15 to 37 expanders favored CD4+. Pre-infection memory held some responding clones, suggesting pre-existing cross-reactive T cells responded.

One entry per CDR3 protein results from TCRdb running MiXCR on the 5' RACE reads. Of some 250,000 distinct CDR3 sequences in the sample, approximately 9% were seen once. CDR3 length: 13 amino acids. Germline V gene sequence: CDR1 ENHRY, CDR2 SYGVKD. Trimming took 6 bases from V and 5 from J; bases not matched to a gene: 5. This clonotype was seen more than once but under ten times. Its antigen remains unidentified. This clonotype originated in a man younger than 35 who had mild COVID-19 (a few samples of this study predate the infection). Cell type and time point are not known. The specimen was PBMCs or a T cell subset sorted from them (not recorded which). The chain has TRBV10-3 and TRBJ2-5; 8 bases fit TRBD2. The chain's CDR3 is CAISQAGAETQYF. CDR3 sequence (DNA): TGTGCCATCAGCCAAGCGGGGGCGGAGACCCAGTACTTC.